This T cell receptor beta chain was retrieved from a study of technical replicates of blood from a handful of donors. This CDR3 has 11 residues. V was shortened by 8 bases and J by 8 bases, with 12 bases between the two germline ends. Germline CDR1 and CDR2: MNHEY and SVGAGI. The data were produced by immunoSEQ multiplex PCR, yet TCRdb's version contains in-frame clones alone and is incomplete. Of over 70,000 clones listed, 94% were seen once; the top ten hold approximately 0.4%. The sequence was obtained from a human donor in good health. Specimen: T cells isolated from PBMCs. V usage is TRBV6-5 and J usage is TRBJ1-1; a weak D match, TRBD1 (6 bases). In nucleotides, the CDR3 is TGTGCCAGCTACTCAGGGGTAGAAGCTTTCTTT. It translates to CASYSGVEAFF.